This TCR beta chain was found in a study of spatial heterogeneity in lung cancer. Time point noted: sample taken at primary tumor resection. Unsorted whole RNA samples from tumor, nontumor lung or frozen PBMC were sequenced. Study-level findings and limits: Ubiquitous expanded tumor TCRs showed up in blood more at resection than follow-up.

The V gene's germline CDR1 is MNHEY and CDR2 SVGEGT. The CDR3 has 15 residues. Trimming stripped 3 bases from V and 0 bases from J, with 9 bases between. Every TCR cDNA molecule carried a tag that served as a unique molecular identifier. Each CDR3 protein is one row after TCRdb ran MiXCR on the 5' RACE reads. Among roughly 10,000 distinct CDR3 sequences listed, approximately 25% were seen once. This clonotype was seen a handful of times. Its antigen is not identified. The source is a female donor with early-stage non-small cell lung cancer. The chain joins TRBV6-2 or TRBV6-3 to TRBJ2-1; D is ambiguous. Sample: PBMCs, taken at surgery. The CDR3 DNA sequence: TGTGCCAGCAGTTATTGGCTACTCTCCTACAATGAGCAGTTCTTC. Translating gives CASSYWLLSYNEQFF.